This TCR beta chain derives from a study of identical twins. Study conclusions and caveats: Conclusions relied on cross-sectional statistical analysis, not following the same donors.

Turning to this clonotype: Its antigen is undetermined.

TCRdb re-called the 5' RACE reads with MiXCR, one entry per CDR3 protein. The repertoire holds just over 500,000 distinct CDR3 sequences, 20% to 25% seen once, with roughly 0.9% in the top ten. Germline V CDR1 and CDR2: SGHTA, FQGNSA. V was pared by 3 bases and J by 4 bases, with 5 bases of the junction left unmatched. The CDR3 consists of 15 residues. This same sample was also part of a study on T cells expressing NK-cell markers. As reported in that work: Cells sorted as CD3+CD56+NKG2C+, CD3+CD56+NKG2C- and CD3+CD56-NKG2C+ T cells supplied the TCR beta repertoires. Nothing established the HCMV specificity of expanded NKG2C+ T cell clones.

Sequencing input: CD4+ T cells sorted from blood. The receptor was isolated from a woman between 18 and 29 years old in good health. The chain uses TRBV7-2 and TRBJ1-1; 10 bases match TRBD1. This CDR3 reads CASSFRTGGGTEAFF. The CDR3, as DNA: TGTGCCAGCAGCTTTCGGACAGGGGGGGGCACTGAAGCTTTCTTT.